This T cell receptor (beta chain) appears in the sequencing data of a study of blood T cell repertoires in COVID-19. Study-wide context: COVID-19 samples from acute and convalescent phases originated in the United States, Italy and Spain.

Participants spanned ages about 18 to 90 years and resided in about 24 US areas. Membership in each cohort depended on participant-reported clinical history. In the original processing: Estimates of nucleated cell counts were drawn from the amplification of reference gene primers. The protocol was immunoSEQ multiplex PCR, while the TCRdb copy is restricted to in-frame clones and leaves out a portion. V, J and clone size are those of that table, while D and trimming were read from the DNA. The top ten hold about 1.7% of the sample, which has about 480,000 clones, 70% to 90% seen once. The CDR3 is 16 residues long. Looked up from germline, CDR1 is SGHRS and CDR2 is YFSETQ. V was trimmed by 4 bases and J by 1 base, leaving 17 bases between them.

This chain uses TRBV5-1 with TRBJ1-1; perhaps TRBD1 as D (6 bases). The sequenced sample was PBMCs or T cells enriched from blood (not recorded which). This clonotype originated in a middle-aged woman who had recovered from COVID-19. CDR3 loop: CASSEGQLLGNTEAFF. In DNA, the CDR3 is TGCGCCAGCAGCGAAGGACAGCTCCTCGGGAACACTGAAGCTTTCTTT. Full variable domain (remainder filled in from reference TRBV5-1 and TRBJ1-1): KAGVTQTPRYLIKTRGQQVTLSCSPISGHRSVSWYQQTPGQGLQFLFEYFSETQRNKGNFPGRFSGRQFSNSRSEMNVSTLELGDSALYLCASSEGQLLGNTEAFFGQGTRLTVV.